A selection of T cell receptor beta chains follows, all from one sample in a study of human CD8 memory T cell subsets. TCRdb reprocessed the 5' RACE reads and reports one entry per CDR3 protein, with no DNA. This listing includes approximately 12,000 distinct CDR3 sequences. Material for sequencing was CD8+ T cells from PBMCs. These receptors were obtained from a human donor in good health. The CDR3 runs from the conserved cysteine through the conserved F or W. The size entry is marked missing in some rows and otherwise reads once, few, many or a size class.

- TRBJ1-1 TRBV20-1 16 CSARDRDKLFNTEAFF
- TRBJ2-2 TRBV6-6 16 CASSYSVGAGERELFF
- TRBJ1-2 TRBV7-6 14 CASSLDGANYGYTF
- TRBJ2-5 TRBV11-2 15 CASSLTSGGQETQYF
- TRBJ2-5 TRBV6-2/TRBV6-3 16 CASSFLDLDSEETQYF
- TRBJ2-1 TRBV7-9 13 CASSPSSYNEQFF
- TRBJ2-3 TRBV15 13 CATSTEWGDTQYF
- TRBJ1-4 TRBV4-3 15 CASSHKGDPNEKLFF
- TRBJ2-4 TRBV7-3 14 CASSSGQGLDIQYF
medium-sized TRBJ2-1 TRBV4-1 15 CASSQEARGQDEQFF
- TRBJ2-7 TRBV7-2 15 CASSRGTEPTYEQYF